One and the same sample provided the 19 T cell receptor beta chains below, sequenced in a study of tumor-infiltrating lymphocytes in localized non-small cell lung cancer. Clones were read by immunoSEQ multiplex PCR, and TCRdb kept only the in-frame ones, dropping some. The data show some 15,000 clones, roughly 43% seen once. The sequenced sample consisted of lung tumor tissue. These receptor sequences come from a human donor with non-small cell lung cancer.

The J gene is TRBJ2-7, the V gene TRBV5-1; D unresolved. CDR1 is SGHRS, CDR2 YFSETQ, per germline. This CDR3 comprises 14 residues. V lost 2 bases, J lost 7 bases, and 16 bases lay in between. CDR3 in amino acids: CASSLGAATLEQYF. The CDR3 nucleotides read TGCGCCAGCAGCTTAGGTGCGGCTACTTTGGAGCAGTACTTC.

V gene TRBV28 combines with J gene TRBJ2-1; the D is unclear. V gave up 3 bases and J gave up 4 bases, with 7 bases separating them. The CDR3 contains 13 residues. In germline, CDR1 is MDHEN, CDR2 SYDVKM. The CDR3 loop is CASSLLGYNEQFF. Written as DNA, the CDR3 is TGTGCCAGCAGTTTGCTAGGATACAATGAGCAGTTCTTC.

The rearrangement joins TRBV27 to TRBJ1-5, with D possibly being TRBD1 (6 bases). Germline V gives CDR1 MNHEY, CDR2 SMNVEV (reference sequence). Between the trimmed V and J ends, which lost 5 bases and 1 base, there was a span of 15 bases. The CDR3 contains 16 residues. The CDR3 DNA reads as TGTGCCAGCAGTCTAAGCTCAGGGGCCAGCAATCAGCCCCAGCATTTT. Its translation: CASSLSSGASNQPQHF.

The rearrangement uses TRBV27 and TRBJ2-7; 9 bases agree with TRBD1. This CDR3 region has 14 residues. Germline V gives CDR1 MNHEY, CDR2 SMNVEV (reference sequence). The V and J ends lost 6 bases and 2 bases, in that order; junction bases with no gene match: 5. The CDR3 loop reads CASRPGTGPYEQYF. The DNA for the CDR3 is TGTGCCAGCAGACCCGGGACAGGGCCCTACGAGCAGTACTTC.

This chain connects TRBV9 to TRBJ1-2; D gene unclear. V dropped 3 bases and J dropped 8 bases, with 17 bases sitting between them. The CDR3 is made up of 14 amino acids. Germline loops: CDR1 SGDLS, CDR2 YYNGEE. The CDR3 DNA sequence: TGTGCCAGCAGCGCACTAGAGGCGGGGAGAGGCTACACCTTC. Its protein is CASSALEAGRGYTF.

The J gene is TRBJ2-1, the V gene TRBV4-3; TRBD1 matches 11 bases. J gave up 6 bases and V 7 bases, and 5 bases lay outside the gene matches. The CDR3 consists of 14 residues. Germline CDR1 LGHNA, CDR2 YSLEER. DNA for the CDR3: TGCGCCAGCACGGGGGGACAGGGGGGCAATGAGCAGTTCTTC. Encoded protein: CASTGGQGGNEQFF.

This clone was seen repeatedly, ten times or more. The J gene is TRBJ1-6, the V gene TRBV7-2; 8 nucleotides line up with TRBD1. The V and J ends lost 4 bases and 8 bases, in that order; junction bases with no gene match: 1. This CDR3 region has 13 residues. Germline V gene lookup returns CDR1 SGHTA and CDR2 FQGNSA. CDR3: CASSSTGDSPLHF. The CDR3 bases are TGTGCCAGCAGCTCGACAGGGGATTCACCCCTCCACTTT.

The genes are TRBV7-3 and TRBJ2-5; a weak D match, TRBD2 (5 bases). Germline CDR1 and CDR2: SGHTA and FQGTGA. This CDR3 is built from 15 residues. V shed 5 bases and J shed 7 bases, with 20 bases lying between them. CDR3 nucleotides: TGTGCCAGCAGCCCCAACGGGGTTCAAGCGGCGACCCAGTACTTC. This translates into CASSPNGVQAATQYF.

The rearrangement joins TRBV19 to TRBJ1-6; 11 positions agree with TRBD1. The CDR3 is 13 residues long. Germline V CDR1 and CDR2: LNHDA, SQIVND (reference sequence). The ends lost 9 bases at V and 9 bases at J; junction bases unmatched: 4. CDR3 DNA: TGTGCCAGCTGGGGGACAGGGGGTTCACCCCTCCACTTT. Protein: CASWGTGGSPLHF.

This clone showed up just a few times. CDR3 DNA sequence: TGTGCCAGCAGCCCTTGGGGTAATCAGCCCCAGCATTTT. Protein sequence: CASSPWGNQPQHF. This chain joins TRBV9 and TRBJ1-5; D uncertain. CDR3 length: 13 amino acids. The ends were cut back, 4 bases at V and 4 bases at J, with 9 bases in the middle. Germline values: CDR1 SGDLS, CDR2 YYNGEE.

V is TRBV4-2 and J is TRBJ2-3; the match to TRBD2 covers 11 bases. CDR1 and CDR2 from the germline V gene are LGHNA and YNFKEQ. Trimming took 0 bases from V and 1 from J; bases not matched to a gene: 9. CDR3 size: 19 residues. The CDR3 DNA is TGTGCCAGCAGCCAAGATCGGGTAGCGGGGGGGATTGGCACAGATACGCAGTATTTT. It yields the protein CASSQDRVAGGIGTDTQYF.

The CDR3 sequence is CASSFKGTYGYTF. As DNA, the CDR3 is TGTGCCAGCAGTTTTAAGGGGACCTATGGCTACACCTTC. This rearrangement joins TRBV28 to TRBJ1-2, with a possible D match to TRBD1 (5 bases). Trimming took off 3 bases at V and 4 bases at J, with 9 bases between the two ends. Germline-derived CDR1 and CDR2 are MDHEN and SYDVKM. There are 13 residues in the CDR3.

In this sample, this clone turned up a few times. This chain uses TRBV11-2 with TRBJ1-2, with D unresolved. The germline V gene encodes CDR1 SGHAT and CDR2 FQNNGV. V lost 5 bases and J 1 base, leaving 11 bases between the germline ends. The CDR3 runs to 14 residues. The CDR3 loop is CASSTTGNNYGYTF. The DNA of the CDR3 is TGTGCCAGCAGCACCACCGGGAATAACTATGGCTACACCTTC.

This clone was seen more than once but under ten times. The chain joins TRBV11-2 to TRBJ1-1; TRBD1 is a possible D gene (5 bases). The germline gives CDR1 SGHAT, CDR2 FQNNGV. The CDR3 extends over 16 amino acids. Trimming cost V 1 base and J 2 bases, with 14 bases left between them. The CDR3 nucleotides are TGTGCCAGCAGCTTAGTCCCAGGGCTCCCAAACACTGAAGCTTTCTTT. Encoded protein: CASSLVPGLPNTEAFF.

This clone appeared a few times. The rearrangement joins TRBV19 to TRBJ1-1; 7 bases fit TRBD1. There are 17 residues in the CDR3. Trimming cost V 2 bases and J 2 bases; bases outside gene matches: 11. CDR1 is LNHDA, CDR2 SQIVND, per germline (reference sequence). CDR3 loop: CASSIIRGGGSNTEAFF. The CDR3 bases are TGTGCCAGTAGTATAATCAGAGGGGGCGGCTCCAACACTGAAGCTTTCTTT. The entire variable domain, with the rest obtained from reference TRBV19 and TRBJ1-1, is as follows: DGGITQSPKYLFRKEGQNVTLSCEQNLNHDAMYWYRQDPGQGLRLIYYSQIVNDFQKGDIAEGYSVSREKKESFPLTVTSAQKNPTAFYLCASSIIRGGGSNTEAFFGQGTRLTVV.

This chain links TRBV2 with TRBJ1-1; D call uncertain. V dropped 4 bases and J dropped 5 bases, with 20 bases sitting between them. Germline lookup yields CDR1 SNHLY and CDR2 FYNNEI. CDR3 length: 16 amino acids. In nucleotides, the CDR3 is TGTGCCAGCAGTGCGATCGGGGTGGAGTACGGAACTGAAGCTTTCTTT. This gives the protein CASSAIGVEYGTEAFF.

The table lists this clone with a count of one. V and J are TRBV19 and TRBJ1-5; possibly TRBD1 for D (6 bases). V dropped 2 bases and J dropped 9 bases, with 20 bases sitting between them. Germline V gene sequence: CDR1 LNHDA, CDR2 SQIVND (reference sequence). This CDR3 is built from 16 residues. In DNA form, the CDR3 reads TGTGCCAGTAGTATAACTCGACAGGCCTTCTTGTCGCCCCAGCATTTT. As protein: CASSITRQAFLSPQHF.

CDR3 DNA sequence: TGTGCCAGCAGTTCCCCTGAAACGGGTACTGAAGCTTTCTTT. As protein: CASSSPETGTEAFF. The chain joins TRBV6-6 to TRBJ1-1; D unclear. The CDR3 extends over 14 amino acids. Per germline, CDR1 MNHNY and CDR2 SVGAGI (reference sequence). Trimming took off 4 bases at V and 5 bases at J, with 14 bases between the two ends.

The chain joins TRBV11-3 to TRBJ1-1, with D hard to call. CDR1 is SGHNT, CDR2 YENEEA, per germline. The CDR3 length is 15 residues. Trimming stripped 5 bases from V and 0 bases from J, with 13 bases between. CDR3 nucleotide sequence: TGTGCCAGCAGCCCACCGGAAGGGTTGAACACTGAAGCTTTCTTT. As protein: CASSPPEGLNTEAFF.